This T cell receptor (beta chain) emerged from a study of T-cell reconstitution after alpha-beta-depleted transplantation in children. For TCRbeta, the library was prepared with unique molecular identifiers. TCRdb called the PCR reads again in MiXCR, with one record for every CDR3 protein. This sample has approximately 340,000 distinct CDR3 sequences, with approximately 10% found just once. Many counts were recorded for this clonotype. The CDR3 length is 17 residues. CDR1 MDHEN and CDR2 SYDVKM come from the germline V gene. V was trimmed by 5 bases and J by 0 bases, leaving 20 bases between them. This sequence joins TRBV28 and TRBJ2-7; D remains unclear. The source material was PBMCs from the stem cell graft donor, sampled from the stem cell graft. This receptor was taken from a human donor who donated a stem cell graft to a child with acute lymphoblastic leukemia. This chain's CDR3 is CASSAPPYKGSSYEQYF. The CDR3 region has the DNA TGTGCCAGCAGTGCTCCCCCTTATAAGGGAAGCTCCTACGAGCAGTACTTC.